This T cell receptor (beta chain) was recovered during a study of CD4 T cells in relation to SARS-CoV-2 and coronaviruses. Study-wide results and caveats: Samples before the pandemic and after infection were not matched within any donor.

This clone was seen only a few times. Its antigen is unidentified. The data were produced by immunoSEQ multiplex PCR, yet TCRdb's version contains in-frame clones alone and is incomplete. The data hold about 26,000 clones, with more than 60% observed a single time. The unexposed donors gave CD4+ T cells in about 2010-2019, prior to COVID-19. Isolation of CD4+ T cells took place after about 9 days in culture. Germline values: CDR1 SGHNT, CDR2 YYREEE (reference sequence). With 5 bases removed from V and 2 bases from J, the gap between germline ends came to 8 bases. This CDR3 contains 13 residues. The sequenced material came from CD4+ T cells from PBMCs, cultured in vitro. The sequence was collected from a human donor in good health. V usage is TRBV5-4 and J usage is TRBJ2-1; TRBD2 is a possible D gene (6 bases). The DNA of the CDR3 is TGTGCCAGCAGTAGCGGTACCTACAATGAGCAGTTCTTC. It translates to CASSSGTYNEQFF.